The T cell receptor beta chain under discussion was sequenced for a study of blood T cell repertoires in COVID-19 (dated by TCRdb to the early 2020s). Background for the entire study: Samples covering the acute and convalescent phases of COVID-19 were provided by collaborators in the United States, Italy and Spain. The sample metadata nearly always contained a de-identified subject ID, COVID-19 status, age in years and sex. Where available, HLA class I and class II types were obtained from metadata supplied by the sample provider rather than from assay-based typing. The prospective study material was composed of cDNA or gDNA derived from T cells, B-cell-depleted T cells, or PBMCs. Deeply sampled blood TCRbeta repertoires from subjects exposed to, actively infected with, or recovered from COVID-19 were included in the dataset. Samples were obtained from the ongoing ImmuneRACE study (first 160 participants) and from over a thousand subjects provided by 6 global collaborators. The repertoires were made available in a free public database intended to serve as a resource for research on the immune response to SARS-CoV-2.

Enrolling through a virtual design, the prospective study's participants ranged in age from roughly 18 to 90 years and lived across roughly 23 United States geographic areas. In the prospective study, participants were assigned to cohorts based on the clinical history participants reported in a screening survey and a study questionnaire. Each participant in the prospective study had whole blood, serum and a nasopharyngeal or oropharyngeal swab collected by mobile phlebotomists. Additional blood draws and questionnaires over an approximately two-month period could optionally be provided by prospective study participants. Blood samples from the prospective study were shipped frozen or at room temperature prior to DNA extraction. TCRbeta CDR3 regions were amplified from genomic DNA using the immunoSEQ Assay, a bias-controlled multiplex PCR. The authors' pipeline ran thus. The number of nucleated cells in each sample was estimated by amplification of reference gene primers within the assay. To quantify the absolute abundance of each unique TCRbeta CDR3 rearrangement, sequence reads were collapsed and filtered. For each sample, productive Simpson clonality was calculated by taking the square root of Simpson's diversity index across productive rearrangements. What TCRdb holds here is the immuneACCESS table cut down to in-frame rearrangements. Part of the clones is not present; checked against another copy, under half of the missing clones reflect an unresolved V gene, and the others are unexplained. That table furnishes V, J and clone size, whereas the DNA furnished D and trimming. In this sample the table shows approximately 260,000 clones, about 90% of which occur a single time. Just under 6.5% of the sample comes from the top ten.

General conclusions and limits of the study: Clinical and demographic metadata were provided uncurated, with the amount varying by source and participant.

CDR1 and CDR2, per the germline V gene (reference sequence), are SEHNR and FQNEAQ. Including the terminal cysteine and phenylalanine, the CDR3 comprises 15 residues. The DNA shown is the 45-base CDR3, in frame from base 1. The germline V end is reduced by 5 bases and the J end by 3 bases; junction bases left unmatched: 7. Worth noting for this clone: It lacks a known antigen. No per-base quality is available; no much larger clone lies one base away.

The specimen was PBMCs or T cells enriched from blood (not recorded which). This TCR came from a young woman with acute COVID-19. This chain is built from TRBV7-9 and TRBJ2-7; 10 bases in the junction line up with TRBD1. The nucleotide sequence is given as TGTGCCAGCAGCCAAATGGGACAGGGGAACTACGAGCAGTACTTC. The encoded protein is CASSQMGQGNYEQYF.